The rows below give T cell receptor beta chains drawn from one sample of a study of blood T cells in healthy people across ages. TCRdb re-called the 5' RACE reads through MiXCR, storing one row per CDR3 protein. The sample yields about 700,000 distinct CDR3 sequences, roughly 30% seen once. The sample comprised blood. The receptor set was obtained from a woman aged 80 or older in good health. Each CDR3 is given with its conserved first and last residue. D genes are given only for firm matches. Rows may omit the clone size; those that give it use once, few, many or a size class.

j_gene | d_gene | abundance | v_gene | CDR3aa | CDR3nt
TRBJ2-1 | TRBD2 | many | TRBV12-3/TRBV12-4 | CASSLSGGPLVEQFF | TGTGCCAGCAGTTTGAGCGGGGGGCCCCTCGTTGAGCAGTTCTTC
TRBJ2-5 | TRBD1 | many | TRBV27 | CASKDRVGDQETQYF | TGTGCCAGTAAAGACAGGGTAGGGGACCAAGAGACCCAGTACTTC
TRBJ2-3 | TRBD2 | - | TRBV20-1 | CSAIKAGVTDTQYF | TGCAGTGCTATCAAAGCGGGGGTCACAGATACGCAGTATTTT
TRBJ2-3 | TRBD1 | few | TRBV29-1 | CSARTGNTDAQYF | TGCAGCGCGCGGACAGGAAACACAGATGCGCAGTATTTT
TRBJ1-5 | TRBD1 | - | TRBV15 | CATRNKGASNQPQHF | TGTGCCACCCGTAATAAGGGGGCTAGCAATCAGCCCCAGCATTTT
TRBJ1-1 | - | - | TRBV4-3 | CASSQDLDRPAFF | TGCGCCAGCAGCCAAGATTTAGACAGGCCAGCTTTCTTT
TRBJ1-2 | - | many | TRBV10-3 | CAISEAPRSNYGYTF | TGTGCCATCAGTGAGGCCCCGAGGTCTAACTATGGCTACACCTTC
TRBJ1-2 | - | many | TRBV6-2/TRBV6-3 | CASSSDRANYGYTF | TGTGCCAGCAGTTCGGACAGAGCTAACTATGGCTACACCTTC
TRBJ2-2 | TRBD1 | few | TRBV5-1 | CASSSGTGTAGTAGELFF | TGCGCCAGCAGCTCCGGGACAGGAACCGCGGGAACGGCCGGGGAGCTGTTTTTT
TRBJ2-2 | - | many | TRBV5-1 | CASSGMIANTGELFF | TGCGCCAGCAGCGGCATGATCGCGAACACCGGGGAGCTGTTTTTT
TRBJ2-2 | - | - | TRBV5-1 | CASSSIGGNGELFF | TGCGCCAGCAGCTCGATAGGGGGGAACGGGGAGCTGTTTTTT
TRBJ2-6 | - | - | TRBV20-1 | CSAPGSGGANVLTF | TGCAGTGCACCAGGGTCAGGCGGGGCCAACGTCCTGACTTTC
TRBJ2-2 | - | once | TRBV30 | CAWSIRTGELFF | TGTGCCTGGAGTATCAGGACCGGGGAGCTGTTTTTT
TRBJ1-1 | - | - | TRBV7-2 | CASSLDPGAEAFF | TGTGCCAGCAGCTTAGATCCGGGGGCTGAAGCTTTCTTT
TRBJ2-7 | TRBD1 | - | TRBV7-8 | CASSPWQGDTREQYF | TGTGCCAGCAGCCCGTGGCAGGGGGATACTCGGGAGCAGTACTTC
TRBJ2-5 | - | - | TRBV5-1 | CASSLEVGTQETQYF | TGCGCCAGCAGCTTGGAGGTAGGGACCCAAGAGACCCAGTACTTC
TRBJ2-1 | - | many | TRBV29-1 | CSVESGIGYNEQFF | TGCAGCGTTGAATCGGGGATCGGCTACAATGAGCAGTTCTTC
TRBJ2-7 | - | many | TRBV9 | CASSVANRDYEQYF | TGTGCCAGCAGCGTAGCCAACAGGGACTACGAGCAGTACTTC
TRBJ1-1 | - | - | TRBV19 | CASSFLGARKNTEAFF | TGTGCCAGTAGTTTCCTAGGGGCAAGAAAGAACACTGAAGCTTTCTTT
TRBJ1-2 | TRBD1 | many | TRBV2 | CASSDRGHGYTF | TGTGCCAGCAGCGACAGGGGGCACGGCTACACCTTC
TRBJ1-1 | - | many | TRBV20-1 | CSALPGGTEAFF | TGCAGTGCTTTGCCTGGCGGCACTGAAGCTTTCTTT
TRBJ2-2 | - | - | TRBV7-9 | CASSLTQGAGELFF | TGTGCCAGCAGCTTAACACAGGGCGCCGGGGAGCTGTTTTTT